The clone carrying this T cell receptor (beta chain) was counted a single time. The sample originates from a study of radiotherapy plus CTLA-4 blockade in lung cancer. Ipilimumab-mediated CTLA-4 blockade plus focal radiation was given to patients having chemo-refractory metastatic non-small-cell lung cancer. The CDR3 is made up of 16 amino acids. V dropped 5 bases and J dropped 0; count of bases not matched to a gene: 3. Germline lookup yields CDR1 LNHDA and CDR2 SQIVND (reference sequence). Data came from immunoSEQ multiplex PCR; TCRdb stores just in-frame clones and leaves some out. The sample lists approximately 35,000 clones, around 83% seen once, with about 6% in the top ten.

This clonotype was sampled from a human donor with non-small cell lung cancer who had stable disease on radiotherapy plus ipilimumab. The chain uses TRBV19 and TRBJ2-6; 8 positions agree with TRBD2. The sample consisted of peripheral blood, taken from a patient treated with radiotherapy plus ipilimumab. The CDR3 is CASSSREGSGANVLTF. The DNA of the CDR3 is TGTGCCAGTAGTTCCCGGGAGGGCTCTGGGGCCAACGTCCTGACTTTC.